The 10 T cell receptor beta chains in this list originate from one sample, sequenced in a study of beta chain features in type 1 diabetes. The entirety of the isolated RNA underwent reverse transcription, so expressed TCRB transcripts were sequenced. Produced via immunoSEQ multiplex PCR; TCRdb's table is partial and in-frame only. The sample lists hundreds of thousands of clones; about 71% were seen once. Sequencing input: naive CD4+ T cells from blood. The receptors here all came from a man aged 30-40 years in good health.

The chain employs TRBV29-1 and TRBJ1-2; D not certain. CDR1 and CDR2 (germline): SQVTM, ANQGSEA. The CDR3 contains 15 residues. Trimming left V 0 bases short and J 4 bases short, with 15 bases between. CDR3 region: CSVEDPQSGSYGYTF. The CDR3, as DNA: TGCAGCGTTGAAGATCCACAGAGTGGAAGCTATGGCTACACCTTC.

The genes are TRBV25-1 and TRBJ2-2, with D possibly being TRBD2 (7 bases). Trimming removed 8 bases at V and 0 bases at J, with 10 bases between. Germline CDR1 is MGHDK and CDR2 is SYGVNS. The CDR3 spans 14 residues. CDR3 DNA: TGTGCCAGCTGGGAGGGGGCGAACACCGGGGAGCTGTTTTTT. It translates to CASWEGANTGELFF.

This clone came up a few times. The junction does not match germline at one end; this may be a read error. The chain links TRBV29-1 to TRBJ2-7, with a possible D match to TRBD1 (6 bases). CDR1 and CDR2 (germline): SQVTM, ANQGSEA. This CDR3 region has 11 residues. CDR3 loop: CSWKGGTGCDF. The DNA of the CDR3 is TGCAGCTGGAAAGGGGGAACAGGGTGCGACTTC.

J is TRBJ2-3 and V is TRBV6-5, with no clear D. The CDR3 consists of 14 residues. Germline V gene lookup returns CDR1 MNHEY and CDR2 SVGAGI. Trimming left V 6 bases short and J 3 bases short, with 13 bases between. CDR3 coding DNA: TGTGCCAGCAGGCCTGGATGGCAAACAGATACGCAGTATTTT. Translating it yields CASRPGWQTDTQYF.

This clone occurred once. V is TRBV28 and J is TRBJ2-7; 7 bases fit TRBD1. The CDR3 is 14 amino acids. Germline V gene sequence: CDR1 MDHEN, CDR2 SYDVKM. J was trimmed by 5 bases and V by 5 bases; bases with no gene match: 9. CDR3 region: CASSQQGSLNEQYF. Written as DNA, the CDR3 is TGTGCCAGCAGTCAACAGGGGAGCCTCAACGAGCAGTACTTC.

This clone was counted a few times. The V gene is TRBV9, the J gene TRBJ2-1, with 7 bases lining up with TRBD2. Trimming removed 0 bases from V and 9 bases from J; junction bases left unmatched: 9. The germline CDR1 and CDR2 sequences are SGDLS and YYNGEE. The CDR3 is 15 residues long. The CDR3 here is CASSVVDTSVLEQFF. The CDR3 bases are TGTGCCAGCAGCGTAGTCGATACTAGCGTACTTGAGCAGTTCTTC.

This clone was seen a handful of times. This rearrangement joins TRBV2 to TRBJ2-7; 10 positions match TRBD2. V lost 6 bases to trimming and J lost 1 base; unmatched junction nucleotides: 3. The CDR3 totals 14 residues. Germline V lookup: CDR1 SNHLY, CDR2 FYNNEI. For the CDR3, the DNA is TGTGCCAGCAGGGCTAGCGGGGGTTCCTACGAGCAGTACTTC. It yields the protein CASRASGGSYEQYF.

This clone was found a few times. The chain carries TRBV29-1 and TRBJ2-5, with 8 nucleotides matching TRBD2. Trimming at V came to 7 bases and at J to 5 bases, leaving 9 bases not matched to a gene. Germline values: CDR1 SQVTM, CDR2 ANQGSEA. This CDR3 has 13 amino acids. CDR3 loop: CSGITSGAETQYF. The CDR3, as DNA: TGCAGCGGGATAACTAGCGGAGCGGAGACCCAGTACTTC.

This chain connects TRBV10-3 to TRBJ2-7; 10 bases agree with TRBD2. Germline lookup yields CDR1 ENHRY and CDR2 SYGVKD. The ends lost 3 bases at V and 4 bases at J; junction bases unmatched: 3. The CDR3 has 14 residues. CDR3 DNA: TGTGCCATCAGTGATTCTAGCGGGAGTTACGAGCAGTACTTC. This codes for CAISDSSGSYEQYF.

Points on this clone: The same CDR3 can be traced to other DNA sequences in this sample. V usage is TRBV10-3 and J usage is TRBJ2-3; D possibly corresponds to TRBD2 (6 bases). The germline V and J ends were trimmed by 8 bases and 2 bases, with 8 bases remaining between them. There are 12 residues in the CDR3. Germline CDR1 reads ENHRY; CDR2 reads SYGVKD. CDR3 DNA: TGTGCCATCTCGGGGGACACAGATACGCAGTATTTT. The encoded protein is CAISGDTDTQYF.